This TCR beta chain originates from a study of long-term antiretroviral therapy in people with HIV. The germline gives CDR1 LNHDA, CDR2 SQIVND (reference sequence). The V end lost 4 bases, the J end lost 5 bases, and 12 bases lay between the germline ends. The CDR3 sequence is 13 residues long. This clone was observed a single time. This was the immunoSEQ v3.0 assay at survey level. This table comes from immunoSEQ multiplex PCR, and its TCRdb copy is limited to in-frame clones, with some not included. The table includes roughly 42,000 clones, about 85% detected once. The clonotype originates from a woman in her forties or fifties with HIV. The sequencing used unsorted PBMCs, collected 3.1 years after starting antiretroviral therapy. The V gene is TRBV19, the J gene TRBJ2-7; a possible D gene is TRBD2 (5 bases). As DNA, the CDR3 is TGTGCCAGTAGTAACGGGGAGACCGACGAGCAGTACTTC. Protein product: CASSNGETDEQYF.